This TCR beta chain was observed in a study of T cells in Graves' hyperthyroidism and ophthalmopathy. There are many counts of this clonotype. Its antigen is as yet unknown. TCR beta CDR3 regions were amplified from RNA transcripts. The study used the HTBI primer set for a first-round RT-PCR of the TCR CDR3. TCRdb ran MiXCR on the multiplex PCR reads and lists one entry per CDR3 protein. The table has around 340,000 distinct CDR3 sequences, 18% seen once. Overall study results and limits: Patients with ophthalmopathy were separated from those with stable hyperthyroidism by a 13 V-J model.

The length of the CDR3 is 13 residues. Trimming took 3 bases from V and 6 from J; bases not matched to a gene: 5. Germline CDR1 reads MNHNS; CDR2 reads SASEGT. The source of this sequence is a woman in her thirties or forties with Graves' ophthalmopathy. The V call is TRBV6-1, the J call TRBJ2-7; 7 bases align to TRBD2. Sequenced input: blood. The CDR3 loop is CASSERTRSEQYF. In DNA, the CDR3 is TGTGCCAGCAGTGAGAGGACTAGATCCGAGCAGTACTTC.